This TCR beta chain was sequenced in a study of shared clonotypes between healthy human individuals. Study-level background: Donors, aged 18 to 49, were two women and a few men.

The CDR3 spans 14 residues. CDR1 and CDR2 from the germline V gene are MNHEY and SMNVEV (reference sequence). V dropped 4 bases and J dropped 0 bases, with 9 bases sitting between them. Libraries were prepared by immunoSEQ multiplex PCR; TCRdb keeps only in-frame clonotypes and omits some of them. The sample carries some 2,000,000 clones, over 85% recorded once. CD45RA+ naive and CD45RA-negative memory subsets were separated from CD4+ cells. The sample was naive CD4+ T cells sorted from blood. Subset described: CD45RA+ positively selected. The chain recombines TRBV27 with TRBJ1-1; perhaps TRBD1 as D (5 bases). The clonotype comes from a man younger than 35 in good health. The CDR3, as DNA: TGTGCCAGCAGTTGGGGCGGAATGAACACTGAAGCTTTCTTT. It yields the protein CASSWGGMNTEAFF.